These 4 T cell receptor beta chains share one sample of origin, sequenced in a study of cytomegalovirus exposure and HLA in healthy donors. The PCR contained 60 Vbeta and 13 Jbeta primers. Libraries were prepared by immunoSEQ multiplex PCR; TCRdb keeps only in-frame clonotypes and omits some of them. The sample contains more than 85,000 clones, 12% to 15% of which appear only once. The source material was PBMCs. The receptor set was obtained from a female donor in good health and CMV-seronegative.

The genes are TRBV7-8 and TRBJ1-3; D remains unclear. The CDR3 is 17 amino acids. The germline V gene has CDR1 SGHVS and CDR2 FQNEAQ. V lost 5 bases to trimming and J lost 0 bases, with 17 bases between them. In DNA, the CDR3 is TGTGCCAGCAGCCCTACCTTATCCCCTTACTCTGGAAACACCATATATTTT. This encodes CASSPTLSPYSGNTIYF.

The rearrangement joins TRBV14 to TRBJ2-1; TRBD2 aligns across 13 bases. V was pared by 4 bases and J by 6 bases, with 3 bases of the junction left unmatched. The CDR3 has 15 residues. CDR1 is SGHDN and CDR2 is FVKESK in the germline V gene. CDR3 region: CASSPRLAGGNEQFF. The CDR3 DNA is TGTGCCAGCAGCCCGCGACTAGCGGGAGGCAATGAGCAGTTCTTC.

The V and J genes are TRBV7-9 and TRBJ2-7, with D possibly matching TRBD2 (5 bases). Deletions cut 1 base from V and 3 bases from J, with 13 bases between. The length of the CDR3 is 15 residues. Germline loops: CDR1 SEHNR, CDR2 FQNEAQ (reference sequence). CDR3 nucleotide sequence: TGTGCCAGCAGCTTAGGGGTAGGGAGCCACTACGAGCAGTACTTC. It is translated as CASSLGVGSHYEQYF.

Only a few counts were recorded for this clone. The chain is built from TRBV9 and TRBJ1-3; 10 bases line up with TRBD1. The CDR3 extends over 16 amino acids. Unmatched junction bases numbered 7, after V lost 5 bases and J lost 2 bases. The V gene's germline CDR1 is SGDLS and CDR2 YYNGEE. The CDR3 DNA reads TGTGCCAGCAGAGCCGGGACAGGGGACACTGGAAACACCATATATTTT. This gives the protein CASRAGTGDTGNTIYF.